This TCR beta chain was profiled in a study of blood T cell repertoires in COVID-19. Background on the study: The origin of the acute and convalescent COVID-19 samples was the United States, Italy and Spain.

Per germline, CDR1 SEHNR and CDR2 FQNEAQ (reference sequence). The CDR3 has 15 residues. The V end lost 2 bases, the J end lost 8 bases, and 15 bases lay between the germline ends. Sequenced by immunoSEQ multiplex PCR; TCRdb stores in-frame clones only, minus some. The sample carries about 52,000 clones, around 86% recorded once. The sample taken for sequencing was peripheral blood. The gene calls are TRBV7-9 and TRBJ1-4, with a weak D call TRBD1 (5 bases). This receptor was taken from a man between 65 and 80 years old with acute or convalescent COVID-19. CDR3 in DNA: TGTGCCAGCAGCTTAACTCAGGCAGGGCAGGAAAAACTGTTTTTT. Translated: CASSLTQAGQEKLFF.